This T cell receptor (beta chain) emerged from a study of OX40 agonist ivuxolimab in advanced cancers. Broader study findings: In the 0.1 to 3.0 mg/kg range, CD4+ and CD8+ blood T cells had expanded clonally by week 6. Determination of antigen specificity was not performed for the expanded peripheral T cells. Certain nonresponding patients likewise had low normalized T-cell clonal expansion.

The data were produced by immunoSEQ multiplex PCR, yet TCRdb's version contains in-frame clones alone and is incomplete. The sample includes tens of thousands of clones, around nine tenths of them seen just once. The germline gives CDR1 MGHRA, CDR2 YSYEKL. This CDR3 has 13 amino acids. Trimming took 2 bases from V and 6 from J, leaving 8 bases between them. With regard to this clone: Its specificity is unknown.

This chain connects TRBV4-1 to TRBJ2-1; D ambiguous. This TCR was sampled from an adult with an advanced solid tumor such as melanoma, head and neck, liver or kidney cancer. This material consisted of CD4+ or CD8+ T cells sorted from blood, taken in a trial of the OX40 agonist ivuxolimab. DNA of the CDR3: TGCGCCAGCAGCCAATCCTCCCCCAATGAGCAGTTCTTC. This encodes CASSQSSPNEQFF.